This TCR beta chain is drawn from a study of T cells in Graves' hyperthyroidism and ophthalmopathy. TCR beta CDR3 region amplification was performed from RNA transcripts. First-round RT-PCR with HTBI primers amplified the TCR CDR3 region. TCRdb ran MiXCR on the multiplex PCR reads and lists one entry per CDR3 protein. The sample carries more than 550,000 distinct CDR3 sequences, around a sixth recorded once. This clonotype has a count of ten or more. The antigen remains unidentified. The V end lost 0 bases, the J end lost 1 base, and 10 bases lay between the germline ends. The CDR3 is made up of 14 amino acids. Germline CDR1 reads SQVTM; CDR2 reads ANQGSEA. Graves' hyperthyroidism qualified as stable when ophthalmopathy did not progress within 18 months. Study outcomes and limitations: Classification by a 13 V-J model distinguished ophthalmopathy from stable hyperthyroidism. Ophthalmopathy, which appeared later, was predicted by the model a median roughly 6.6 months before onset.

This sequence was found in a man in his fifties or sixties with Graves' hyperthyroidism. The chain links TRBV29-1 to TRBJ2-7; D might be TRBD1 (6 bases). Specimen: blood. CDR3 nucleotides: TGCAGCGTTGAAGAGGCAGGGGAATCCTACGAGCAGTACTTC. This gives the protein CSVEEAGESYEQYF.